These 23 T cell receptor beta chains were all obtained from the same sample, sequenced in a study of blood T cell repertoires in COVID-19. Assay: immunoSEQ multiplex PCR; the TCRdb copy retains only in-frame clones and omits some. Of 200,000 to 300,000 clones detected, roughly 84% appear once; the ten largest clones hold under 5%. The sequenced material came from peripheral blood. Receptor source: a man in his 60s with acute or convalescent COVID-19.

The rearrangement uses TRBV19 and TRBJ2-3; D is perhaps TRBD1 (6 bases). In germline, CDR1 is LNHDA, CDR2 SQIVND (reference sequence). V lost 1 base, J lost 1 base, and 9 bases lay in between. The CDR3 has 15 residues. CDR3: CASSIVGGGTDTQYF. CDR3 sequence (DNA): TGTGCCAGTAGTATAGTAGGGGGTGGCACAGATACGCAGTATTTT.

Here the CDR3 reads CASSPPSRERNQPQHF. CDR3 DNA: TGTGCCAGCAGCCCCCCATCCAGGGAAAGAAATCAGCCCCAGCATTTT. The chain links TRBV7-9 to TRBJ1-5, with a weak D call TRBD1 (5 bases). The CDR3 length is 16 residues. Trimming removed 5 bases from V and 4 bases from J, with 18 bases in between. The germline V gene has CDR1 SEHNR and CDR2 FQNEAQ (reference sequence). Full variable domain (outside the CDR3, taken from reference TRBV7-9 and TRBJ1-5): DTGVSQNPRHKITKRGQNVTFRCDPISEHNRLYWYRQTLGQGPEFLTYFQNEAQLEKSRLLSDRFSAERPKGSFSTLEIQRTEQGDSAMYLCASSPPSRERNQPQHFGDGTRLSIL.

This chain links TRBV19 with TRBJ2-3, with 7 bases identical to TRBD1. V shed 5 bases and J 2 bases; nucleotides not matched to a gene: 7. The CDR3 is made up of 15 amino acids. Per the germline V gene, CDR1 is LNHDA and CDR2 is SQIVND (reference sequence). The CDR3 DNA follows: TGTGCCAGTAGTCAACAGGGGTGGGACACAGATACGCAGTATTTT. The encoded protein is CASSQQGWDTDTQYF.

This clone showed up just a few times. The chain has TRBV7-8 and TRBJ1-6, with D possibly being TRBD1 (5 bases). This CDR3 spans 12 amino acids. Germline V CDR1 and CDR2: SGHVS, FQNEAQ. V was clipped by 5 bases and J by 18 bases, with 17 bases between them. CDR3 protein: CASSPWGRKPHF. CDR3 nucleotides: TGTGCCAGCAGCCCCTGGGGCAGGAAGCCCCACTTT.

In nucleotides, the CDR3 is TGCGCCAGCAGCCTAGGACTAGCGGGAGCGCGTTTCATCAATGAGCAGTTCTTC. As protein: CASSLGLAGARFINEQFF. This chain connects TRBV5-1 to TRBJ2-1; 13 bases are a match to TRBD2. This CDR3 has 18 amino acids. Germline V gene data show CDR1 as SGHRS and CDR2 as YFSETQ. Germline trimming cut 4 bases from V and 6 bases from J; bases unmatched to any gene: 13.

This clone has more than one count but fewer than ten. The gene calls are TRBV10-3 and TRBJ2-7, with a possible D match to TRBD1 (5 bases). Germline V gene sequence: CDR1 ENHRY, CDR2 SYGVKD. The CDR3 totals 14 residues. Trimming stripped 4 bases from V and 1 base from J, with 11 bases between. CDR3 nucleotides: TGTGCCATCAGTGCCGACGACAGTTCCTACGAGCAGTACTTC. Amino acid sequence: CAISADDSSYEQYF.

The rearrangement joins TRBV7-8 to TRBJ1-4; 9 bases are shared with TRBD1. Trimming removed 1 base from V and 8 bases from J; junction bases left unmatched: 2. Germline values: CDR1 SGHVS, CDR2 FQNEAQ. The CDR3 contains 14 residues. The CDR3 sequence is CASSLGTGDEKLFF. The DNA for the CDR3 is TGTGCCAGCAGCTTAGGGACAGGGGACGAAAAACTGTTTTTT.

The chain recombines TRBV19 with TRBJ2-4; D is undetermined. This CDR3 spans 14 amino acids. V was pared by 3 bases and J by 6 bases, with 12 bases between. Germline V gene data show CDR1 as LNHDA and CDR2 as SQIVND (reference sequence). The CDR3, as DNA: TGTGCCAGTAGTATTGATGACACTCTAAACATTCAGTACTTC. Translated: CASSIDDTLNIQYF. Combining the CDR3 with reference TRBV19 and TRBJ2-4 gives the whole variable domain DGGITQSPKYLFRKEGQNVTLSCEQNLNHDAMYWYRQDPGQGLRLIYYSQIVNDFQKGDIAEGYSVSREKKESFPLTVTSAQKNPTAFYLCASSIDDTLNIQYFGAGTRLSVL.

In DNA form, the CDR3 reads TGTGCCAGCAGCCCGAACAGGGGGTTAGAGCAGTACTTC. Protein product: CASSPNRGLEQYF. This chain uses TRBV7-2 with TRBJ2-7; 8 nucleotides agree with TRBD1. The CDR3 consists of 13 residues. Per germline, CDR1 SGHTA and CDR2 FQGNSA. The V and J ends lost 5 bases and 7 bases, in that order; junction bases with no gene match: 7. Supplemented by reference TRBV7-2 and TRBJ2-7, the full variable domain reads GAGVSQSPSNKVTEKGKDVELRCDPISGHTALYWYRQSLGQGLEFLIYFQGNSAPDKSGLPSDRFSAERTGGSVSTLTIQRTQQEDSAVYLCASSPNRGLEQYFGPGTRLTVT.

With regard to this clone: Other DNA sequences in this specimen translate into the identical CDR3. The rearrangement joins TRBV5-1 to TRBJ1-1; 8 bases map to TRBD1. Germline V gene lookup returns CDR1 SGHRS and CDR2 YFSETQ. The length of the CDR3 is 14 residues. Trimming removed 4 bases from V and 4 bases from J; junction bases left unmatched: 6. CDR3 region: CASSGQGAGTEAFF. Written as DNA, the CDR3 is TGCGCCAGCAGCGGACAGGGAGCCGGCACTGAAGCTTTCTTT.

This clone was found a few times. This chain links TRBV5-4 with TRBJ1-2, with 10 bases fitting TRBD1. The germline CDR1 and CDR2 sequences are SGHNT and YYREEE (reference sequence). The CDR3 has 15 residues. The ends lost 1 base at V and 8 bases at J; junction bases unmatched: 8. The CDR3 spells CASSLSGTGVYGYTF. The CDR3 nucleotides read TGTGCCAGCAGCTTGAGTGGGACAGGGGTGTACGGCTACACCTTC.

The chain is built from TRBV4-1 and TRBJ2-7; the D gene is possibly TRBD1 (6 bases). Trimming removed 0 bases at V and 2 bases at J, with 8 bases between. This CDR3 is built from 14 residues. The germline CDR1 and CDR2 sequences are MGHRA and YSYEKL. DNA for the CDR3: TGCGCCAGCAGCCAAGAAACAGGGACCTACGAGCAGTACTTC. Its protein is CASSQETGTYEQYF.

This chain links TRBV11-1 with TRBJ2-2; D is possibly TRBD1 (5 bases). Trimming shortened V by 6 bases and J by 5 bases, and 13 bases separated the two germline ends. Germline values: CDR1 SGHAT, CDR2 FQDESV (reference sequence). The CDR3 has 14 residues. This CDR3 reads CASSRLQGTGELFF. CDR3 DNA: TGTGCCAGCAGTCGACTCCAGGGAACCGGGGAGCTGTTTTTT.

The CDR3 DNA reads as TGTGCCAGCTCACCCTGGACAGGGGACATTATTAATTCACCCCTCCACTTT. Translation gives CASSPWTGDIINSPLHF. V and J are TRBV18 and TRBJ1-6; TRBD1 agrees at 9 bases. From germline, CDR1 is KGHSH and CDR2 LQKENI. The CDR3 contains 17 residues. J was trimmed by 6 bases and V by 3 bases; bases with no gene match: 9.

The table lists this clone with many counts. The rearrangement joins TRBV7-9 to TRBJ2-2; D not certain. The CDR3 runs to 12 residues. Germline lookup yields CDR1 SEHNR and CDR2 FQNEAQ (reference sequence). The V gene lost 1 base and the J gene lost 6 bases, with 3 bases spanning the gap. Here the CDR3 DNA reads TGTGCCAGCAGCTTAGTCTCCGGGGAGCTGTTTTTT. Translating gives CASSLVSGELFF.

The chain carries TRBV7-9 and TRBJ1-3; 8 bases agree with TRBD1. CDR1 is SEHNR and CDR2 is FQNEAQ in the germline V gene (reference sequence). The CDR3 is made up of 15 amino acids. Trimming at V came to 5 bases and at J to 2 bases, leaving 5 bases not matched to a gene. This chain's CDR3 is CASSPWTGTGNTIYF. CDR3 sequence (DNA): TGTGCCAGCAGCCCGTGGACAGGGACTGGAAACACCATATATTTT.

The genes are TRBV3-1 (or the pseudogene TRBV3-2) and TRBJ2-1; the match to TRBD2 covers 14 bases. Trimming took 1 base from V and 5 from J; bases not matched to a gene: 10. The CDR3 totals 19 residues. CDR1 and CDR2 from the germline V gene are LGHDT and YNNKEL (reference sequence). DNA of the CDR3: TGTGCCAGCAGCCAAGGTACAGAGGGACTAGCGGGGGATCACAATGAGCAGTTCTTC. Translation gives CASSQGTEGLAGDHNEQFF.

The DNA of the CDR3 is TGTGCCAGTACCCTGGGGCCGAGGGAGACCCAGTACTTC. Translated, it gives CASTLGPRETQYF. V usage is TRBV19 and J usage is TRBJ2-5; maybe TRBD1 (5 bases). Trimming pared 7 bases from V and 5 bases from J, leaving 14 bases between. Germline V gene sequence: CDR1 LNHDA, CDR2 SQIVND (reference sequence). This CDR3 comprises 13 residues. The variable domain in full, completed from reference TRBV19 and TRBJ2-5, reads DGGITQSPKYLFRKEGQNVTLSCEQNLNHDAMYWYRQDPGQGLRLIYYSQIVNDFQKGDIAEGYSVSREKKESFPLTVTSAQKNPTAFYLCASTLGPRETQYFGPGTRLLVL.

The rearrangement uses TRBV12-3 or TRBV12-4 and TRBJ1-2; no definite D call. This CDR3 is 12 amino acids long. The germline V and J ends were trimmed by 2 bases and 4 bases, with 5 bases remaining between them. The CDR3 here is CASSLPGYGYTF. The CDR3 coding sequence is TGTGCCAGCAGTTTACCCGGCTATGGCTACACCTTC.

The chain employs TRBV6-6 and TRBJ2-1; D not resolved. Deletions cut 7 bases from V and 10 bases from J, with 20 bases between. Germline V gene data show CDR1 as MNHNY and CDR2 as SVGAGI (reference sequence). CDR3 size: 14 residues. The CDR3 nucleotides are TGTGCCAGCATGCTTTCCCCTAGGCGGAGAGAGCAGTTCTTC. It yields the protein CASMLSPRRREQFF.

This rearrangement joins TRBV4-2 to TRBJ2-7; possible D gene TRBD1, 6 bases. Trimming took off 1 base at V and 6 bases at J, with 19 bases between the two ends. From germline, CDR1 is LGHNA and CDR2 YNFKEQ. CDR3 size: 16 residues. The CDR3, as DNA: TGTGCCAGCAGCCAAGTAGGCACCCCAGGGGCTGTCGAGCAGTACTTC. This translates into CASSQVGTPGAVEQYF.

This clone was seen only once. This chain links TRBV7-9 with TRBJ2-5; TRBD2 agrees at 9 bases. The length of the CDR3 is 14 residues. V gave up 5 bases and J gave up 5 bases; unmatched junction bases: 6. Germline CDR1 and CDR2: SEHNR and FQNEAQ (reference sequence). Here the CDR3 reads CASSLGLAGETQYF. The CDR3 DNA is TGTGCCAGCAGCCTGGGACTAGCAGGGGAGACCCAGTACTTC.

This chain joins TRBV5-6 and TRBJ2-3, with 11 bases identical to TRBD2. The ends lost 0 bases at V and 9 bases at J; junction bases unmatched: 3. Germline V gene lookup returns CDR1 SGHDT and CDR2 YYEEEE. The CDR3 covers 14 residues. CDR3 loop: CASSLAASGRTQYF. As DNA, the CDR3 is TGTGCCAGCAGCTTGGCGGCTAGCGGGAGGACGCAGTATTTT.